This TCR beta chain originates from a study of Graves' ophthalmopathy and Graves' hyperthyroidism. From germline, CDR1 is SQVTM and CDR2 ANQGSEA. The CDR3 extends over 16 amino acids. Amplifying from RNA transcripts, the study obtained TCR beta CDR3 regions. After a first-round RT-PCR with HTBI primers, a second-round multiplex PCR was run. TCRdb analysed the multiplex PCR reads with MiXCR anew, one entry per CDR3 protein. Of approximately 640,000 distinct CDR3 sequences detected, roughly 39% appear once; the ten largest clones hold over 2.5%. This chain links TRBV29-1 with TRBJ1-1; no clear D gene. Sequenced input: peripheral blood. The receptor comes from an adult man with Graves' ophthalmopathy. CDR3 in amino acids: CSSRMPGPRENTEAFF. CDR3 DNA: TGCAGTTCCAGGATGCCAGGCCCAAGGGAGAACACTGAAGCTTTCTTT.